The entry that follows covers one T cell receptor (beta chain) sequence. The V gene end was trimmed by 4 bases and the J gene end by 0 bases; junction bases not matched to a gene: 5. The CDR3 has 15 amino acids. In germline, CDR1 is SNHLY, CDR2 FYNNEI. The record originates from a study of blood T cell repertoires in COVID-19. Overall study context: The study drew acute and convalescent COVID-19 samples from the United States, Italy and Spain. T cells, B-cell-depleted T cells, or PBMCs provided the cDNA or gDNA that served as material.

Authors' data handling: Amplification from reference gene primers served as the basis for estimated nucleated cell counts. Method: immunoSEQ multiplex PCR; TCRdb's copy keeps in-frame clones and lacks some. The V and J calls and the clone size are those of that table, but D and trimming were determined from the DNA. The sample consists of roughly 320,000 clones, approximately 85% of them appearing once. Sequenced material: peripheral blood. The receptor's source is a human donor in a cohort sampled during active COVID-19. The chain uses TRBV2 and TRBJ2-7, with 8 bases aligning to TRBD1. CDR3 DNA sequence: TGTGCCAGCAGTGCATTGGACAGGGACTCCTACGAGCAGTACTTC. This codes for CASSALDRDSYEQYF.